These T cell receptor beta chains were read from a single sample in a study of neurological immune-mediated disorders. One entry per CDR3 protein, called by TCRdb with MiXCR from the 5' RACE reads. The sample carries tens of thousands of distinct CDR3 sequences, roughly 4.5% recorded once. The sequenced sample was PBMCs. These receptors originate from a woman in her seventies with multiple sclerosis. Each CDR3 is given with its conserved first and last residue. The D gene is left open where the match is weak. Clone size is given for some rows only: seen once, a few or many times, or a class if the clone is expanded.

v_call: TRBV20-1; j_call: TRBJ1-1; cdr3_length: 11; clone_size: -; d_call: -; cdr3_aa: CRALGGTEAFF; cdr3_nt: TGCAGGGCCTTGGGGGGCACTGAAGCTTTCTTT
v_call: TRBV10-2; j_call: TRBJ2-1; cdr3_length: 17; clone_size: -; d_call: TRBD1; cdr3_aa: CAIAGTGGLAGVNEQFF; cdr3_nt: TGCGCCATCGCCGGGACAGGGGGGCTAGCGGGCGTCAATGAGCAGTTCTTC
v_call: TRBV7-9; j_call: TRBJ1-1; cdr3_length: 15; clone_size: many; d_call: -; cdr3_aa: CASSLEGTMNTEAFF; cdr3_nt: TGTGCCAGCAGCTTAGAGGGGACAATGAACACTGAAGCTTTCTTT
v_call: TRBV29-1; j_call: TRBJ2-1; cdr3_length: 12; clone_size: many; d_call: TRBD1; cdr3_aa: CSVVPWTGEQFF; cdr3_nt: TGCAGCGTAGTCCCCTGGACAGGAGAGCAGTTCTTC
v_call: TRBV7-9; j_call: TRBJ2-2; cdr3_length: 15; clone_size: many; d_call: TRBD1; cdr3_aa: CASSPDRGRFGELFF; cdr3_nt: TGTGCCAGCAGCCCGGACAGGGGGCGATTCGGGGAGCTGTTTTTT
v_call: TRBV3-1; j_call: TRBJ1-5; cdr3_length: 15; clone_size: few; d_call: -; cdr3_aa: CASSPRTEGSQPQNF; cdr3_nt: TGTGCCAGCAGCCCCCGGACAGAAGGGAGCCAGCCCCAGAATTTT
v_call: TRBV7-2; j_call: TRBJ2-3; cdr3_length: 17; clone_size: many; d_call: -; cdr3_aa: CASSLAKLGGRTDTQYF; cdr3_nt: TGTGCCAGCAGCTTAGCGAAACTCGGGGGGCGCACAGATACGCAGTATTTT
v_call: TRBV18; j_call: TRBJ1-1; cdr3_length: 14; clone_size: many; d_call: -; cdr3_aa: CASSPSPTNTEAFF; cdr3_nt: TGTGCCAGCTCACCTTCCCCCACGAACACTGAAGCTTTCTTT
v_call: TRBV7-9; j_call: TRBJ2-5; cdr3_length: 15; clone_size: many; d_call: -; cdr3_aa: CASSSDSTQRETQYF; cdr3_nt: TGTGCCAGCAGCTCGGACTCAACACAGAGAGAGACCCAGTACTTC
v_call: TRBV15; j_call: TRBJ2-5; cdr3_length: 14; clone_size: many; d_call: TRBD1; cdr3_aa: CATSGGQPQETQYF; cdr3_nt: TGTGCCACCAGCGGGGGACAGCCCCAAGAGACCCAGTACTTC
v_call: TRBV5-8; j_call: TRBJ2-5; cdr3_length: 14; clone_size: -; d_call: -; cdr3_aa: CASSLGRLQGTQYF; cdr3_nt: TGTGCCAGCAGCTTGGGTCGGCTCCAAGGGACCCAGTACTTC
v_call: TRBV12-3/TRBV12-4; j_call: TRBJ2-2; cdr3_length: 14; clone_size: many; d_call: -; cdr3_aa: CASTPWVEAGELFF; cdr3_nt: TGTGCCAGCACCCCTTGGGTGGAGGCCGGGGAGCTGTTTTTT
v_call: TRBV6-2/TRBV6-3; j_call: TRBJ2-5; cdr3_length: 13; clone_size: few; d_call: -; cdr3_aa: CATSTVGEETQYF; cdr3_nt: TGTGCCACCTCCACTGTGGGAGAAGAGACCCAGTACTTC
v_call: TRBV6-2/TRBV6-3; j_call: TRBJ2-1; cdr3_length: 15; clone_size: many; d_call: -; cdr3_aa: CASSWAGTRGNEQFF; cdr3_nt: TGTGCCAGCAGTTGGGCCGGGACCAGGGGTAATGAGCAGTTCTTC
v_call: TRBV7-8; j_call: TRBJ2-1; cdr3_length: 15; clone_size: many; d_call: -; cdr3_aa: CASSSDSGNYNEQFF; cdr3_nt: TGTGCCAGCAGCTCAGACAGCGGCAACTACAATGAGCAGTTCTTC
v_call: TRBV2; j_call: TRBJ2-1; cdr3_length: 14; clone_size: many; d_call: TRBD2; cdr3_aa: CASSAGRALGEQFF; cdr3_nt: TGTGCCAGCAGTGCCGGGAGGGCCCTGGGTGAGCAGTTCTTC
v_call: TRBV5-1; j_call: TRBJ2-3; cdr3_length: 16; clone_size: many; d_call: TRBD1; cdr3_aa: CASSRGTGGGQGTQYF; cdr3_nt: TGCGCCAGCAGCCGGGGGACAGGAGGGGGCCAGGGTACGCAGTATTTT
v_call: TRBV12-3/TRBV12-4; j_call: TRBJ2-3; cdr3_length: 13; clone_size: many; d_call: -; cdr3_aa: CASRRDITDTQYF; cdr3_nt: TGTGCCAGCAGGAGGGACATCACAGATACGCAGTATTTT
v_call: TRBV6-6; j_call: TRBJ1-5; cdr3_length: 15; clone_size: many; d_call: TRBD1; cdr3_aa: CASSRDRSGDQPQHF; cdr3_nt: TGTGCCAGCAGCCGGGACAGGTCGGGGGATCAGCCCCAGCATTTT
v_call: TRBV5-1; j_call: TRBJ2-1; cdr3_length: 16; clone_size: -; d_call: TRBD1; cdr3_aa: CASSFGRQGGSYEQFF; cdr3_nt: TGCGCCAGCAGCTTTGGTCGACAGGGGGGTTCATATGAGCAGTTCTTC
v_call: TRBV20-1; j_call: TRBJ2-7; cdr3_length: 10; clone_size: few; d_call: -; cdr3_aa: CSAPLDEQYF; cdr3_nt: TGCAGTGCTCCCTTGGACGAGCAGTACTTC
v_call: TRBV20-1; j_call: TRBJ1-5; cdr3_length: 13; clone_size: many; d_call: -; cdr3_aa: CSARPTWDQPQHF; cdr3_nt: TGCAGTGCTAGACCCACCTGGGATCAGCCCCAGCATTTT
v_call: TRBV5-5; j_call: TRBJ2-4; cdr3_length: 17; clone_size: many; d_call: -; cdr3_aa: CASSLLGPLGGKNIQYF; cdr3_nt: TGTGCCAGCAGCTTGCTGGGCCCCCTAGGAGGCAAAAACATTCAGTACTTC
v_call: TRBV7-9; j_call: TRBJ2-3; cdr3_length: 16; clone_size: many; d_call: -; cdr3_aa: CASSLSGAQVADTQYF; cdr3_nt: TGTGCCAGCAGCTTATCCGGGGCGCAGGTGGCAGATACGCAGTATTTT
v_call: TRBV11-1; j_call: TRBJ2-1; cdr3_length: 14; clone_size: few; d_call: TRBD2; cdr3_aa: CASSGLAAYDEQFF; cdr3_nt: TGTGCCAGCAGCGGACTAGCGGCCTACGATGAGCAGTTCTTC
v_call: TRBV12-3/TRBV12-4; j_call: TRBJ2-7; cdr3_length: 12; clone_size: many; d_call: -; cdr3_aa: CASSFNHYEQYF; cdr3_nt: TGTGCCAGCAGTTTTAACCACTACGAGCAGTACTTC
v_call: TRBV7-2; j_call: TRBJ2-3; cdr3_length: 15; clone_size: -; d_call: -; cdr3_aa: CASTLSLRGTDTQYF; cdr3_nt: TGTGCCAGCACCCTGTCCCTTCGGGGCACAGATACGCAGTATTTT
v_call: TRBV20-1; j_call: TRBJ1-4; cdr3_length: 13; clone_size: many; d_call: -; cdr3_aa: CSAPDLYDEKLFF; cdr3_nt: TGCAGTGCTCCAGACTTATACGATGAAAAACTGTTTTTT
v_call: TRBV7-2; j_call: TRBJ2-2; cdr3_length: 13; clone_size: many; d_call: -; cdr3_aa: CASIPGLTGELFF; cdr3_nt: TGTGCCAGCATACCAGGACTCACCGGGGAGCTGTTTTTT
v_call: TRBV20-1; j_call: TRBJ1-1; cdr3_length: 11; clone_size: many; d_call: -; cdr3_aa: CSADRNTEAFF; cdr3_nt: TGCAGTGCCGACAGGAACACTGAAGCTTTCTTT
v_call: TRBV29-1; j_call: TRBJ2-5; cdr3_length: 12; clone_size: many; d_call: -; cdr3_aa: CSVDLGGETQYF; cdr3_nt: TGCAGCGTTGACTTGGGTGGGGAGACCCAGTACTTC
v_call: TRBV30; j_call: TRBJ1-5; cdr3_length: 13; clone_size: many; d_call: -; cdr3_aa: CAWSPTGNQPQHF; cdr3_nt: TGTGCCTGGAGTCCGACGGGGAATCAGCCCCAGCATTTT
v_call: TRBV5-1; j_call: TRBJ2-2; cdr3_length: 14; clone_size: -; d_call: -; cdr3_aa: CASSPDKPLVELFF; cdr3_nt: TGCGCCAGCAGCCCGGACAAGCCTTTAGTGGAGCTGTTTTTT
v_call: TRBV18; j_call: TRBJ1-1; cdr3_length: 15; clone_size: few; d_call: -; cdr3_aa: CASSPDEQRNTEAFF; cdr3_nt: TGTGCCAGCTCACCCGATGAACAGAGGAACACTGAAGCTTTCTTT
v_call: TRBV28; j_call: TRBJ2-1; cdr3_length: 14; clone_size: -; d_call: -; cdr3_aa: CASSLLKRKNEQFF; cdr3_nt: TGTGCCAGCAGTTTACTCAAAAGGAAAAATGAGCAGTTCTTC
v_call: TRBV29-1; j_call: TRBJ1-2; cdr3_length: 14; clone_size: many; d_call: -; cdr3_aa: CSGYSGTAAGGYTF; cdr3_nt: TGCAGCGGATACTCCGGGACGGCGGCCGGTGGCTACACCTTC
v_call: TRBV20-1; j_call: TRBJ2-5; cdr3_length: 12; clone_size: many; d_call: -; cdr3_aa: CSANAGSRAQYF; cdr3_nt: TGCAGTGCTAACGCGGGGTCCAGGGCCCAGTACTTC
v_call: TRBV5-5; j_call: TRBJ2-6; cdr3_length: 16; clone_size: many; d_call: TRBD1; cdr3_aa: CASSLGTGTGANVLTF; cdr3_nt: TGTGCCAGCAGCTTGGGGACAGGGACTGGGGCCAACGTCCTGACTTTC
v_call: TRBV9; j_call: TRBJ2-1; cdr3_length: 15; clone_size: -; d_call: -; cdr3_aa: CASSVGASSYNEQFF; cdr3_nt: TGTGCCAGCAGCGTCGGGGCCTCCTCATACAATGAGCAGTTCTTC
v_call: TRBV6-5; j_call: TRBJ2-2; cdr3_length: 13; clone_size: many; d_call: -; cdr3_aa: CAIGQVGGGELFF; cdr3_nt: TGTGCCATCGGGCAGGTTGGAGGCGGGGAGCTGTTTTTT
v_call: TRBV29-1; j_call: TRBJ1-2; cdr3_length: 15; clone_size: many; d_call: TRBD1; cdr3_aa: CSAAGTGGGNYGYTF; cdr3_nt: TGCAGCGCTGCCGGGACAGGGGGCGGAAACTATGGCTACACCTTC
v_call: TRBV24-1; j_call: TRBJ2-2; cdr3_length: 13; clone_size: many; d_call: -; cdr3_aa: CATSEGFTGELFF; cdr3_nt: TGTGCCACCAGTGAGGGGTTCACCGGGGAGCTGTTTTTT
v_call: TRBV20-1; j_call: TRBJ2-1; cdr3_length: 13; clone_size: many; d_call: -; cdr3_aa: CSPFLTRYNEQFF; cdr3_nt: TGCAGCCCCTTCTTGACTCGGTACAATGAGCAGTTCTTC
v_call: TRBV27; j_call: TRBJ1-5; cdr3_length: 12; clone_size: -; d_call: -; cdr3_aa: CASSANNQPQHF; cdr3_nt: TGTGCCAGCAGCGCCAACAATCAGCCCCAGCATTTT
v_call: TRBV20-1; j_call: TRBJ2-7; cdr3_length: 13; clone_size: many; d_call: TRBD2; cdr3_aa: CSADLAGAYEQYF; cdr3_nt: TGCAGTGCCGACTTAGCGGGGGCCTACGAGCAGTACTTC
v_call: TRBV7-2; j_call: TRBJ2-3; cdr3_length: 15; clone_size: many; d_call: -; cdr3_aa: CASSSSALSTDTQYF; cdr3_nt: TGTGCCAGCAGCTCTAGCGCCCTTAGCACAGATACGCAGTATTTT
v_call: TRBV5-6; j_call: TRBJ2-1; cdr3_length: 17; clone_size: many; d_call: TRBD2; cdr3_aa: CASSLAGIGTIYNEQFF; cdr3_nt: TGTGCCAGCAGCTTGGCCGGTATCGGGACTATCTACAATGAGCAGTTCTTC
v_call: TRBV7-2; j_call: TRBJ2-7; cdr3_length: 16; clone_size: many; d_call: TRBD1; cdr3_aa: CASSFGRDRGSYEQYF; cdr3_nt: TGTGCCAGCAGCTTCGGACGGGACAGGGGGTCCTACGAGCAGTACTTC
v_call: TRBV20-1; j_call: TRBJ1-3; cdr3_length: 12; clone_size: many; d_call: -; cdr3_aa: CSASGSGGTIYF; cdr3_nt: TGCAGTGCTAGTGGAAGTGGCGGCACCATATATTTT
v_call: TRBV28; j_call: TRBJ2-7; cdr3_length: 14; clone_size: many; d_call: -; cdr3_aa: CASSLGLGRQQQYF; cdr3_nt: TGTGCCAGCAGTTTGGGGCTTGGCAGACAGCAGCAGTACTTC
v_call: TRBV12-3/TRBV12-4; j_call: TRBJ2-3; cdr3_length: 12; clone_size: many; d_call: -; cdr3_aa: CASRRVGGTQYF; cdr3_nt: TGTGCCAGCAGGCGTGTGGGGGGCACGCAGTATTTT
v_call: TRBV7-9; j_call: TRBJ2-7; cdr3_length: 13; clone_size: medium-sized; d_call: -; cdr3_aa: CASSLVTQNPQYF; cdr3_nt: TGTGCCAGCAGCTTAGTTACGCAGAATCCGCAGTACTTC
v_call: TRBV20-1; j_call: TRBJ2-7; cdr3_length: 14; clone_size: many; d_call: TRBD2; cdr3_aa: CSARTSGRGYEQYF; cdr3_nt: TGCAGTGCTCGGACTAGCGGGAGAGGCTACGAGCAGTACTTC